These 16 T cell receptor beta chains originate from one sample sequenced in a study of neoadjuvant anti-PD-1 for oral cavity cancer. Assay used: immunoSEQ multiplex PCR; TCRdb lists only in-frame clones, some missing. This sample yields more than 13,000 clones, of which 74% are seen a single time; about 2.3% belongs to the top ten. Time point meaning: after neoadjuvant nivolumab, at surgical resection. This specimen consisted of PBMCs, obtained after nivolumab (anti-PD-1) treatment. Receptors originate from a person aged 40-85 years with oral cavity squamous cell carcinoma.

The CDR3 reads CASSVEGTRGYTF. CDR3 coding DNA: TGTGCCAGCAGCGTAGAAGGGACCCGGGGCTACACCTTC. The V and J genes are TRBV9 and TRBJ1-2, with D maybe TRBD1 (5 bases). This CDR3 contains 13 residues. Germline CDR1 is SGDLS and CDR2 is YYNGEE. V was shortened by 0 bases and J by 8 bases, with 11 bases between the two germline ends. Looking up the rest from reference TRBV9 and TRBJ1-2 gives the full variable domain: DSGVTQTPKHLITATGQRVTLRCSPRSGDLSVYWYQQSLDQGLQFLIQYYNGEERAKGNILERFSAQQFPDLHSELNLSSLELGDSALYFCASSVEGTRGYTFGSGTRLTVV.

This clone was counted a few times. The chain joins TRBV30 to TRBJ1-1; D is uncertain. The CDR3 is 14 residues long. Germline-derived CDR1 and CDR2 are GTSNPN and SVGIG (reference sequence). The V end lost 0 bases, the J end lost 1 base, and 9 bases lay between the germline ends. For the CDR3, the DNA is TGTGCCTGGAGTGTAGGACGGGGGAACACTGAAGCTTTCTTT. It translates to CAWSVGRGNTEAFF.

The chain uses TRBV7-9 and TRBJ2-1; possible D gene TRBD1, 6 bases. Trimming took 8 bases from V and 9 from J, leaving 8 bases between them. The CDR3 is 10 residues long. In germline, CDR1 is SEHNR, CDR2 FQNEAQ (reference sequence). The DNA for the CDR3 is TGTGCCAGCCAGGGGTTTGAGCAGTTCTTC. Its protein product is CASQGFEQFF.

The J gene is TRBJ2-7, the V gene TRBV7-9; no clear D gene. Trimming removed 6 bases from V and 3 bases from J, with 12 bases in between. This CDR3 has 13 residues. CDR1 and CDR2 from the germline V gene are SEHNR and FQNEAQ (reference sequence). The CDR3 is CASSSGRIYEQYF. The CDR3 coding sequence is TGTGCCAGCAGTTCGGGCAGGATCTACGAGCAGTACTTC.

CDR3 DNA sequence: TGCGCCAGCAGCAGCGGGGGACAGGGGTTGTCAGATACGCAGTATTTT. This codes for CASSSGGQGLSDTQYF. V gene TRBV5-1 combines with J gene TRBJ2-3; 10 bases are shared with TRBD1. The CDR3 is made up of 16 amino acids. Germline V gives CDR1 SGHRS, CDR2 YFSETQ. V shed 4 bases and J 4 bases; nucleotides not matched to a gene: 9.

For this clone: Other DNA sequences in this specimen translate into the identical CDR3. This chain connects TRBV30 to TRBJ2-7; the match to TRBD1 covers 8 bases. This CDR3 comprises 14 residues. V dropped 0 bases and J dropped 2; count of bases not matched to a gene: 3. The germline CDR1 and CDR2 sequences are GTSNPN and SVGIG (reference sequence). CDR3 sequence: CAWSVGQGPYEQYF. The CDR3 DNA sequence: TGTGCCTGGAGTGTAGGACAGGGACCCTACGAGCAGTACTTC.

This clone was observed a few times. This chain uses TRBV23-1 with TRBJ2-7, with D maybe TRBD2 (6 bases). TRBV23-1 is an ORF; its function is uncertain. V shed 10 bases and J shed 6 bases, with 19 bases lying between them. The CDR3 has 13 residues. This chain's CDR3 is CANGDELATEQYF. The CDR3 DNA sequence: TGCGCCAACGGGGACGAGCTAGCGACCGAGCAGTACTTC.

This clone was counted a single time. The chain joins TRBV7-2 to TRBJ1-4; TRBD1 matches at 8 bases. The V gene end was trimmed by 5 bases and the J gene end by 7 bases; junction bases not matched to a gene: 6. Germline V gene data show CDR1 as SGHTA and CDR2 as FQGNSA. The CDR3 is made up of 14 amino acids. The CDR3 nucleotides are TGTGCCAGCAGCCCGGACAGGGTTCGTGAAAAACTGTTTTTT. The encoded protein is CASSPDRVREKLFF. Full variable domain (remainder filled in from reference TRBV7-2 and TRBJ1-4): GAGVSQSPSNKVTEKGKDVELRCDPISGHTALYWYRQSLGQGLEFLIYFQGNSAPDKSGLPSDRFSAERTGGSVSTLTIQRTQQEDSAVYLCASSPDRVREKLFFGSGTQLSVL.

The gene calls are TRBV7-6 and TRBJ2-7; D not resolved. This CDR3 spans 14 amino acids. V dropped 2 bases and J dropped 3 bases, with 11 bases sitting between them. CDR1 and CDR2 (germline): SGHVS, FNYEAQ. CDR3: CASSLSDGGYEQYF. The CDR3 bases are TGTGCCAGCAGCTTAAGCGACGGCGGCTACGAGCAGTACTTC.

This clone was seen a handful of times. This rearrangement joins TRBV7-8 to TRBJ1-2, with 8 bases lining up with TRBD1. This CDR3 contains 14 residues. Per germline, CDR1 SGHVS and CDR2 FQNEAQ. The V gene end was trimmed by 3 bases and the J gene end by 5 bases; junction bases not matched to a gene: 5. The CDR3 reads CASSLGQGAYGYTF. In DNA, the CDR3 is TGTGCCAGCAGCTTGGGGCAGGGGGCTTATGGCTACACCTTC.

This chain connects TRBV19 to TRBJ2-2, with D perhaps TRBD2 (7 bases). Germline-derived CDR1 and CDR2 are LNHDA and SQIVND (reference sequence). Trimming pared 5 bases from V and 5 bases from J, leaving 18 bases between. The CDR3 totals 16 residues. The CDR3 coding sequence is TGTGCCAGTAGTCTAACGGGGGGCCTTTATACCGGGGAGCTGTTTTTT. This sequence encodes CASSLTGGLYTGELFF.

CDR3 region: CASGWTEYNEQFF. Written as DNA, the CDR3 is TGTGCTAGTGGTTGGACAGAGTACAATGAGCAGTTCTTC. This chain links TRBV12-5 with TRBJ2-1; weak D call: TRBD1 (6 bases). V was shortened by 4 bases and J by 4 bases, with 8 bases between the two germline ends. Per the germline V gene, CDR1 is LGHNT and CDR2 is FRNRAP. There are 13 residues in the CDR3.

This clone has a handful of counts. The V and J genes are TRBV27 and TRBJ1-3; D ambiguous. The germline V gene has CDR1 MNHEY and CDR2 SMNVEV (reference sequence). The CDR3 sequence is 13 residues long. V gave up 3 bases and J gave up 4 bases, with 7 bases separating them. This chain's CDR3 is CASSFRGGNTIYF. The CDR3 region has the DNA TGTGCCAGCAGTTTCCGGGGAGGAAACACCATATATTTT.

This chain uses TRBV6-1 with TRBJ1-1, with D perhaps TRBD1 (5 bases). The CDR3 totals 13 residues. Trimming removed 0 bases at V and 8 bases at J, with 10 bases between. Germline V gives CDR1 MNHNS, CDR2 SASEGT. The CDR3 protein is CASSEALTEEAFF. The CDR3 DNA is TGTGCCAGCAGTGAAGCTCTGACAGAAGAAGCTTTCTTT.

The V and J genes are TRBV6-5 and TRBJ1-5; D gene ambiguous. Looked up from germline, CDR1 is MNHEY and CDR2 is SVGAGI. Trimming pared 2 bases from V and 7 bases from J, leaving 15 bases between. CDR3 length: 15 residues. As DNA, the CDR3 is TGTGCCAGCAGTTACGGCCGGATTTCTGGGCAGCCCCAGCATTTT. Translation: CASSYGRISGQPQHF.

V and J are TRBV10-1 and TRBJ2-1; unclear D gene. CDR3 size: 12 residues. Trimming took off 4 bases at V and 4 bases at J, with 5 bases between the two ends. CDR1 WNHNN and CDR2 SYGVQD come from the germline V gene (reference sequence). For the CDR3, the DNA is TGCGCCAGCAGTGGTCAATACAATGAGCAGTTCTTC. Its protein product is CASSGQYNEQFF.